This T cell receptor (beta chain) was identified during a study of T cells in Graves' hyperthyroidism and ophthalmopathy. Regarding this clonotype: It may be a read error: a sequence one base away is much more abundant.

Germline loops: CDR1 MNHEY, CDR2 SVGEGT. The CDR3 is made up of 16 amino acids. The study defined stable Graves' hyperthyroidism as no ophthalmopathy progression within 18 months. The authors obtained PBMCs from roughly 10 ml of fresh peripheral blood. Researchers took RNA transcripts and amplified the TCR beta CDR3 regions from them. The TCR CDR3 was amplified in a first-round RT-PCR using the HTBI primer set. TCRdb fed the multiplex PCR reads into MiXCR, producing one record per CDR3 protein. The table shows approximately 400,000 distinct CDR3 sequences, with 20% to 25% occurring only once. This chain connects TRBV6-2 or TRBV6-3 to TRBJ2-2; 8 bases match TRBD1. Sequencing was carried out using blood. The sequence was collected from a man aged 45-65 years with Graves' hyperthyroidism. DNA of the CDR3: TGTGCCAGCAGACAACCGGGACAGGTGAACGCCGGGGAGCTGTTTTTT. Translating it yields CASRQPGQVNAGELFF.